These T cell receptor beta chains were read from a single sample in a study of blood T cell repertoires in COVID-19. Profiling relied on immunoSEQ multiplex PCR, and the TCRdb table lists in-frame clones only, not all of them. The sample carries approximately 210,000 clones, about 83% recorded once. Sequencing was done on a sample of peripheral blood. These receptors were collected from a woman in her seventies with active or convalescent COVID-19. The CDR3 runs from the conserved cysteine through the conserved F or W. D genes are given only for firm matches.

d_call	v_call	j_call	cdr3_aa
-	TRBV28	TRBJ2-5	CASSSTTGLETQYF
TRBD1	TRBV28	TRBJ1-1	CASSLTGVIEAFF
TRBD1	TRBV11-2	TRBJ1-1	CASSLPSTGGRAFF
-	TRBV7-9	TRBJ2-1	CASSEGTNEQFF
TRBD2	TRBV6-1	TRBJ2-1	CASSEVAGSSYNEQFF
-	TRBV30	TRBJ1-1	CAWSPKIGGGGTEAFF
TRBD2	TRBV19	TRBJ2-7	CASSWAGGPYEQYF
TRBD2	TRBV5-1	TRBJ2-1	CASSHLGQRGPYNEQFF
TRBD1	TRBV5-1	TRBJ2-7	CASSSLPGQGAEQYF
TRBD2	TRBV7-3	TRBJ2-1	CASSLRLAVTNEQFF
TRBD2	TRBV3-1/TRBV3-2	TRBJ2-5	CASSQAGGIQETQYF
-	TRBV6-5	TRBJ2-3	CASSYSPDTQYF
TRBD2	TRBV7-3	TRBJ2-1	CASSLGVAGILEEQFF
TRBD2	TRBV7-3	TRBJ2-1	CASSGGRGNEQFF
TRBD1	TRBV28	TRBJ1-5	CASRPQGVSNQPQHF
TRBD1	TRBV24-1	TRBJ2-2	CATSGTGGKSGELFF
TRBD1	TRBV9	TRBJ2-1	CASSVRQGSSYNEQFF
TRBD2	TRBV7-9	TRBJ2-2	CASSLGLAGRKDGELFF
TRBD1	TRBV5-6	TRBJ1-2	CASSTDREDGYTF
TRBD2	TRBV5-4	TRBJ2-5	CASSLAPGGYQETQYF
TRBD1	TRBV24-1	TRBJ2-7	CATSDSAGTGSYEQYF
TRBD2	TRBV5-1	TRBJ2-2	CASSLGGLAGATGELFF
TRBD1	TRBV10-3	TRBJ2-7	CATLPGQGYEQYF
TRBD1	TRBV10-3	TRBJ1-1	CAISEGQANTEAFF
-	TRBV2	TRBJ2-3	CASSRTGNTQYF
TRBD1	TRBV5-1	TRBJ1-4	CASSLTGVEEKLFF
-	TRBV4-1	TRBJ2-7	CASSQDMREDYEQYF
TRBD1	TRBV19	TRBJ2-3	CASSIWTGDTDTQYF
TRBD2	TRBV5-1	TRBJ2-3	CASSSLAGEADTQYF
TRBD1	TRBV3-1/TRBV3-2	TRBJ2-7	CASSQDRGQGMYEQYF
TRBD1	TRBV28	TRBJ1-4	CASSNQGDGKLFF
TRBD2	TRBV7-9	TRBJ2-7	CASSPGLAGSREQYF
-	TRBV6-1	TRBJ1-5	CASSEDSGPGQPQHF
-	TRBV4-2	TRBJ2-7	CASSQTARGAGSYEQYF
-	TRBV5-1	TRBJ1-3	CASSLAQGVAGNTIYF
TRBD2	TRBV18	TRBJ2-7	CASSPVSGRVAYEQYF
-	TRBV25-1	TRBJ1-1	CASSASRQLHTEAFF
-	TRBV7-7	TRBJ2-3	CASSLRGPGVSDTQYF
-	TRBV6-5	TRBJ1-1	CASRWTDLNTEAFF
TRBD1	TRBV7-6	TRBJ1-1	CASSPPNRGEAFF
TRBD1	TRBV12-5	TRBJ1-1	CASGLGSGGVNTEAFF
-	TRBV2	TRBJ2-1	CASSAVSYNEQFF
TRBD1	TRBV9	TRBJ2-6	CASSPRDRVDGANVLTF
TRBD1	TRBV19	TRBJ1-5	CASSKDRAGQPQHF
TRBD2	TRBV2	TRBJ2-2	CASSEASGSTGELFF